These T cell receptor delta chains were read from a single sample in a study of γδ T cells in repeated Plasmodium falciparum infection. TCRdb re-called the multiplex PCR reads through CATT. The sample holds tens of thousands of delta-chain clones, roughly 1.9% seen once. Sample: gamma-delta T cells from blood. These receptors all come from a pool of human donors (malaria-infected and uninfected, not separated). The CDR3 runs from the conserved cysteine through the conserved F or W. Fields, in order: D gene, V gene, J gene, CDR3 protein. A D gene is named only where the DNA matches it firmly.

>TRDD3|TRDV2|TRDJ1
CACDPLLGTYTDKLIF
>-|TRDV1|TRDJ1
CALGATEWGHAYTDKLIF
>-|TRDV1|TRDJ1
CALGEALDLYWAPPRGTDKLIF
>-|TRDV1|TRDJ1
CALGELLIRGPFVLTYLYTDKLIF
>-|TRDV1|TRDJ1
CALGALRVSGTGTDKLIF
>TRDD3|TRDV1|TRDJ1
CALGELESSTGGGTDKLIF
>-|TRDV2|TRDJ1
CACDPIQGTDKLIF
>-|TRDV1|TRDJ1
CALGRLLPLLGIPMYTDKLIF
>-|TRDV3|TRDJ1
CAFISSATVWGADADKLIF
>TRDD3|TRDV1|TRDJ1
CALGELLLGDRYPPSSTDKLIF
>-|TRDV2|TRDJ1
CACDTLGGPTDKLIF
>TRDD2|TRDV1|TRDJ1
CALGALPNSRSYTDKLIF
>TRDD3|TRDV2|TRDJ1
CACDIVSSGAGGSGTDKLIF
>TRDD2|TRDV1|TRDJ1
CALGEPSYGPGGEVDKLIF
>-|TRDV1|TRDJ2
CALGGKPYRLSAQLFF
>TRDD3|TRDV1|TRDJ1
CALGEFSFKLYWGGYTDKLIF